Below, one T cell receptor (beta chain) is given with its context. Its antigen remains unidentified. Base qualities are not provided; no much larger clone lies one nucleotide away. The data originate from a study of blood T cell repertoires in COVID-19 (dated by TCRdb to the early 2020s). Background on the whole study: Samples from collaborators originated in the United States, Italy and Spain and spanned both the acute and convalescent phases of COVID-19. Subjects who had been exposed to COVID-19, were actively infected with it, or had recovered from it provided the deeply sampled blood TCRbeta repertoires that made up the dataset. The material from the prospective study consisted of cDNA or gDNA derived from T cells, B-cell-depleted T cells, or PBMCs. The samples were drawn from two sources: the first 160 participants of the ongoing ImmuneRACE study, and 1,000 to 1,500 subjects contributed by 6 global collaborators. A de-identified subject ID, COVID-19 status, age in years and sex were almost always included in the sample metadata. A freely available public database, intended as a resource for researchers studying the immune response to SARS-CoV-2, is where the repertoires were released. Where HLA class I and class II types were available, the types were taken from metadata supplied by the sample provider, not from assay-based typing. What the work shows at the level of the full study, not this receptor alone: The amount of clinical and demographic metadata varied by source and participant and was provided uncurated.

Collaborating institutions collected whole blood in K2EDTA tubes following their own protocols. For TCRbeta analysis, collaborators shipped samples as frozen whole blood, isolated PBMCs, or DNA extracted from either of those sample types. The immunoSEQ Assay, a bias-controlled multiplex PCR, was used to amplify TCRbeta CDR3 regions from genomic DNA. The study's own analysis went as follows. Nucleated cell counts per sample were estimated from amplification of reference gene primers within the assay. To quantify the absolute abundance of each unique TCRbeta CDR3 rearrangement, sequence reads were collapsed and filtered. For each sample, productive Simpson clonality was calculated by taking the square root of Simpson's diversity index across productive rearrangements. TCRdb's version of the immuneACCESS table is confined to in-frame rearrangements and falls short of the full clone set. An unresolved V gene accounts for under half of the shortfall where checked; the remainder is of unknown origin. V and J calls and clone size are those listed in that table; D and trimming were worked out from the DNA. The sample table contains 40,000 to 55,000 clones; only one count was recorded for 75% to 85% of them. The ten largest make up about a sixth of the sample.

The TCR sequence derives from a man aged 35 to 55 with acute or convalescent COVID-19. The material sequenced was peripheral blood.

The nucleotides read TGTGCCAGCAGCCTTGGGACTGGGGGTAGTAGAGTGCTGTTTTTT. This is translated as CASSLGTGGSRVLFF. The V and J segments used are TRBV11-2 and TRBJ2-2; perhaps TRBD2 is the D gene, with 6 bases matching. From the germline V gene, CDR1 is SGHAT and CDR2 is FQNNGV. Between the V and J ends, shortened by 5 bases and 13 bases respectively, the junction contains 23 bases. The CDR3 starts with the cysteine, ends with the phenylalanine, and has 15 residues. Just CDR3 DNA is preserved here, 45 bases in frame from base 1.